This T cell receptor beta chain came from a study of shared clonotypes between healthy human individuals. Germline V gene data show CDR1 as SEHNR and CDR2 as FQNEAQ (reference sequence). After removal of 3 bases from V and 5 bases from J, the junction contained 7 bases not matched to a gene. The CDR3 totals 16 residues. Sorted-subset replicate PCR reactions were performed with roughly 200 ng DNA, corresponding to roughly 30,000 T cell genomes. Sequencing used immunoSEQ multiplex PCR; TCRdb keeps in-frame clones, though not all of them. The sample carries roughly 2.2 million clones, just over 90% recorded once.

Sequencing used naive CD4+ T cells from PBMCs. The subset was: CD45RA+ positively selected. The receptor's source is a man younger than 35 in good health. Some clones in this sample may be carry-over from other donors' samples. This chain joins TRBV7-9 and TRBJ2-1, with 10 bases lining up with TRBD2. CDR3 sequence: CASSLGIAGGHNEQFF. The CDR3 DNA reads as TGTGCCAGCAGCTTGGGGATAGCGGGAGGTCACAATGAGCAGTTCTTC.